This entry concerns a single T cell receptor beta chain. This record comes from a study of control samples from healthy donors and cancer patients. V lost 3 bases and J 1 base, leaving 8 bases between the germline ends. Per the germline V gene, CDR1 is KGHDR and CDR2 is SFDVKD. The CDR3 consists of 14 residues. Clones were read by immunoSEQ multiplex PCR, and TCRdb kept only the in-frame ones, dropping some. The data hold over 200,000 clones, with roughly four fifths observed a single time. The genes are TRBV24-1 and TRBJ1-1; a possible D gene is TRBD1 (6 bases). Sequencing was carried out using PBMCs. This sequence was found in a woman aged 55 to 70 with lung cancer. CDR3 sequence reads: CATSDVGGNTEAFF. The CDR3 DNA follows: TGTGCCACCAGTGATGTAGGGGGGAACACTGAAGCTTTCTTT.